This T cell receptor beta chain was sequenced for a study of PD-1 blockade in classical Hodgkin lymphoma. To note about this clone: Its antigen is as yet unknown.

Time point: newly diagnosed, previously untreated cHL patient sample. Study observations and caveats: Lower baseline TCR diversity was reported for newly diagnosed patients than for healthy donors.

V was trimmed by 5 bases and J by 3 bases, leaving 14 bases between them. Looked up from germline, CDR1 is SGHAT and CDR2 is FQDESV (reference sequence). There are 14 residues in the CDR3. TCRdb's table, derived via immunoSEQ multiplex PCR, lists solely in-frame clones and lacks some. This table has about 7,100 clones, about 78% appearing once. This TCR derives from a human donor with classical Hodgkin lymphoma. Input material: peripheral blood mononuclear cells (PBMCs). The chain joins TRBV11-1 to TRBJ2-7, with D perhaps TRBD1 or TRBD2 (5 bases each). The CDR3 sequence is CASSPGTAYYEQYF. As DNA, the CDR3 is TGTGCCAGCAGCCCCGGGACGGCTTACTACGAGCAGTACTTC.